This is a list of T cell receptor beta chains from one sample in a study of blood T cell repertoires in COVID-19. Sequenced by immunoSEQ multiplex PCR; TCRdb stores in-frame clones only, minus some. The sample has about 240,000 clones; about 86% are singletons. Sequences were obtained from peripheral blood. The receptors were sampled from a woman of 80 years or more with acute or convalescent COVID-19. Both conserved end residues are part of each CDR3. The order of the fields is D gene, clone size, J gene, V gene, CDR3 protein, CDR3 DNA. A D gene is named only where the DNA matches it firmly. Not every row has a clone size; where given, it reads once, few, many or a size class.

>TRBD1|.|TRBJ2-7|TRBV3-1/TRBV3-2
CASSTQGAFYEQYF
TGTGCCAGCAGCACACAGGGGGCGTTCTACGAGCAGTACTTC
>TRBD1|few|TRBJ2-3|TRBV10-3
CAINTGQGADTQYF
TGTGCCATCAACACCGGACAGGGCGCAGATACGCAGTATTTT
>.|.|TRBJ2-3|TRBV2
CASSVAGDTQYF
TGTGCCAGCAGTGTGGCAGGAGATACGCAGTATTTT
>.|.|TRBJ2-3|TRBV19
CASSIRGASTDTQYF
TGTGCCAGTAGTATTCGGGGGGCGAGCACAGATACGCAGTATTTT
>TRBD1|few|TRBJ1-2|TRBV19
CASSQGAEGYTF
TGTGCCAGTAGTCAGGGGGCGGAAGGCTACACCTTC
>.|.|TRBJ1-5|TRBV6-1
CASSEGGWGGEPQHF
TGTGCCAGCAGTGAAGGCGGTTGGGGCGGGGAGCCCCAGCATTTT
>TRBD2|.|TRBJ2-5|TRBV5-6
CASSLAPSGGGAQYF
TGTGCCAGCAGCTTGGCCCCTAGCGGGGGGGGCGCCCAGTACTTC
>TRBD2|.|TRBJ2-7|TRBV28
CASRTPGGPSYEQYF
TGTGCCAGCAGAACCCCGGGGGGTCCCTCCTACGAGCAGTACTTC
>.|.|TRBJ2-2|TRBV9
CASSKGITGELFF
TGTGCCAGCTCCAAGGGGATCACCGGGGAGCTGTTTTTT
>.|.|TRBJ2-7|TRBV13
CASSLAQGYEQYF
TGTGCCAGCAGCTTAGCTCAGGGGTACGAGCAGTACTTC
>TRBD1|.|TRBJ2-5|TRBV7-8
CASSLRTGWGETQYF
TGTGCCAGCAGCTTAAGGACAGGGTGGGGAGAGACCCAGTACTTC
>TRBD2|.|TRBJ2-7|TRBV28
CASSLQAGGQYF
TGTGCCAGCAGTTTACAAGCGGGGGGGCAGTACTTC
>TRBD2|.|TRBJ2-5|TRBV6-1
CASSEERAGGLETQYF
TGTGCCAGCAGTGAAGAAAGGGCGGGGGGGCTGGAGACCCAGTACTTC
>.|.|TRBJ2-5|TRBV2
CASSEHREETQYF
TGTGCCAGCAGTGAACACAGGGAAGAGACCCAGTACTTC
>TRBD1|.|TRBJ2-7|TRBV5-1
CASRDRDPYEQYF
TGCGCCAGCAGGGACAGGGATCCGTACGAGCAGTACTTC
>.|.|TRBJ1-3|TRBV3-1/TRBV3-2
CASSRKGSSTGNTIYF
TGTGCCAGCAGCAGGAAAGGGAGTAGTACTGGAAACACCATATATTTT
>TRBD1|.|TRBJ1-1|TRBV4-2
CASSHRTGDTEAFF
TGTGCCAGCAGCCACCGAACAGGGGACACTGAAGCTTTCTTT
>.|.|TRBJ1-5|TRBV19
CASSISRQGNQPQHF
TGTGCCAGTAGTATTTCCCGGCAGGGCAATCAGCCCCAGCATTTT
>TRBD2|.|TRBJ2-1|TRBV3-1/TRBV3-2
CASSRAGGSYNEQFF
TGTGCCAGCAGCCGGGCGGGGGGGTCCTACAATGAGCAGTTCTTC
>.|once|TRBJ1-4|TRBV4-1
CASSQEFIGKLFF
TGCGCCAGCAGCCAAGAATTTATCGGAAAACTGTTTTTT
>TRBD2|.|TRBJ2-1|TRBV29-1
CSVASGGAHEQFF
TGCAGCGTTGCCAGCGGGGGGGCCCATGAGCAGTTCTTC
>.|.|TRBJ1-2|TRBV5-4
CASSSQGMDYGYTF
TGTGCCAGCAGCTCTCAGGGTATGGACTATGGCTACACCTTC
>.|once|TRBJ1-1|TRBV2
CASSEPPFRGRGNTEAFF
TGTGCCAGCAGTGAACCCCCCTTTCGGGGCAGGGGGAACACTGAAGCTTTCTTT
>TRBD1|.|TRBJ1-1|TRBV7-9
CASSLGGQGGTEAFF
TGTGCCAGCAGCTTAGGGGGACAGGGTGGCACTGAAGCTTTCTTT
>TRBD2|.|TRBJ2-1|TRBV18
CASSPRTSGGPPPYNEQFF
TGTGCCAGCTCACCCCGGACTAGCGGGGGTCCCCCCCCCTACAATGAGCAGTTCTTC
>.|.|TRBJ2-1|TRBV20-1
CSGNSEQFF
TGCAGTGGGAACAGTGAGCAGTTCTTC
>TRBD1|.|TRBJ2-7|TRBV2
CASSEMGRGRNYEQYF
TGTGCCAGCAGTGAAATGGGCAGGGGGCGAAACTACGAGCAGTACTTC
>TRBD1|.|TRBJ1-1|TRBV19
CARDRGRTEAFF
TGTGCCCGGGACAGGGGGAGAACTGAAGCTTTCTTT
>.|.|TRBJ2-5|TRBV5-1
CASSSRTGETQYF
TGCGCCAGCAGCTCTAGGACTGGGGAGACCCAGTACTTC
>.|.|TRBJ1-2|TRBV21-1
CASSSRDCNYGYTF
TGTGCCAGCAGCAGCCGGGATTGTAACTATGGCTACACCTTC
>.|.|TRBJ1-5|TRBV5-1
CASSQKAGFNQPQHF
TGCGCCAGCAGCCAAAAAGCAGGGTTCAATCAGCCCCAGCATTTT
>.|.|TRBJ2-7|TRBV2
CASRGASSYEQYF
TGTGCCAGCAGGGGAGCCAGCTCCTACGAGCAGTACTTC
>TRBD1|.|TRBJ2-7|TRBV28
CATGDRVTYEQYF
TGTGCCACCGGGGACAGGGTGACCTACGAGCAGTACTTC
>.|.|TRBJ1-2|TRBV4-1
CASSQDRGNGYTF
TGCGCCAGCAGCCAAGATAGGGGAAATGGCTACACCTTC
>.|.|TRBJ2-5|TRBV7-2
CASSPLQETQYF
TGTGCCAGCAGCCCCCTCCAAGAGACCCAGTACTTC
>.|.|TRBJ2-2|TRBV30
CATRVSGELFF
TGTGCCACCAGGGTTTCCGGGGAGCTGTTTTTT
>TRBD1|.|TRBJ1-1|TRBV7-8
CASSPRDRGDTEAFF
TGTGCCAGCAGCCCCCGGGACAGGGGAGACACTGAAGCTTTCTTT
>.|.|TRBJ1-4|TRBV2
CASSVRGWEKLFF
TGTGCCAGCAGTGTCAGGGGCTGGGAAAAACTGTTTTTT
>.|.|TRBJ2-5|TRBV7-3
CASSPQARRETQYF
TGTGCCAGCAGCCCCCAAGCCCGCCGGGAGACCCAGTACTTC
>TRBD2|.|TRBJ2-5|TRBV5-1
CASSLGGGLAGETQYF
TGCGCCAGCAGCTTAGGCGGGGGGCTAGCAGGGGAGACCCAGTACTTC
>.|few|TRBJ1-6|TRBV7-8
CASSLGGSPLHF
TGTGCCAGCAGCTTAGGAGGGTCACCCCTCCACTTT
>.|.|TRBJ1-1|TRBV12-3/TRBV12-4
CASAEGFWTEAFF
TGTGCCAGCGCAGAGGGTTTTTGGACTGAAGCTTTCTTT
>TRBD1|.|TRBJ1-5|TRBV19
CASNLAQGANQPQHF
TGTGCCAGTAACCTGGCACAGGGGGCGAATCAGCCCCAGCATTTT
>.|.|TRBJ2-7|TRBV27
CASSLSRAAYEQYF
TGTGCCAGCAGTTTATCGAGGGCAGCCTACGAGCAGTACTTC
>.|.|TRBJ1-2|TRBV28
CASSLKQTYGYTF
TGTGCCAGCAGTTTAAAACAGACCTATGGCTACACCTTC
>TRBD1|.|TRBJ1-6|TRBV14
CASSQGQSKNSPLHF
TGTGCCAGCAGCCAGGGACAGTCGAAAAATTCACCCCTCCACTTT
>TRBD1|once|TRBJ1-1|TRBV3-1/TRBV3-2
CASSHGRTGGKEAFF
TGTGCCAGCAGCCATGGTCGGACAGGGGGCAAGGAAGCTTTCTTT
>.|.|TRBJ2-3|TRBV11-1
CASSLATTDTQYF
TGTGCCAGCAGCTTGGCCACCACAGATACGCAGTATTTT
>TRBD1|once|TRBJ1-1|TRBV27
CASFRDSYEAFF
TGTGCCAGCTTTCGGGACAGCTATGAAGCTTTCTTT
>.|.|TRBJ2-1|TRBV19
CASSTRLQGASSYNEQFF
TGTGCCAGTAGTACCCGTCTACAAGGGGCGAGCTCCTACAATGAGCAGTTCTTC
>.|.|TRBJ2-6|TRBV28
CASSSRGANVLTF
TGTGCCAGCAGTTCGAGAGGGGCCAACGTCCTGACTTTC
>.|once|TRBJ1-2|TRBV11-2
CASSIALQGYREGYTF
TGTGCCAGCAGCATAGCTTTACAGGGTTATCGAGAGGGCTACACCTTC